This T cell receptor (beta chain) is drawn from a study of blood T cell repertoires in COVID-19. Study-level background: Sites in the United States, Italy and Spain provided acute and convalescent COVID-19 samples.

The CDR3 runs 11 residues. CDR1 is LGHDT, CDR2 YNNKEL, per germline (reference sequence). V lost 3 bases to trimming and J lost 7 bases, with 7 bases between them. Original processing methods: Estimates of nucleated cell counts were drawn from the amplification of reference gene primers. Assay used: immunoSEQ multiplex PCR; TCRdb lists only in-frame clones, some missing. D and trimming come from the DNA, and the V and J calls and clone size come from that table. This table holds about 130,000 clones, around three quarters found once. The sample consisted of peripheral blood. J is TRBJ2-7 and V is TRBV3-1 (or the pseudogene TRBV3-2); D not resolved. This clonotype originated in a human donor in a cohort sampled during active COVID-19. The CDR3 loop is CASSQAREQYF. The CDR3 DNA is TGTGCCAGCAGCCAGGCCAGGGAGCAGTACTTC.